Presented here are 26 T cell receptor beta chains from one specimen sequenced in a study of blood T cell repertoires in COVID-19 (dated by TCRdb to about 2020). Libraries were constructed by the immunoSEQ multiplex PCR assay. TCRdb retrieved this table from immuneACCESS and kept in-frame rearrangements only. Not all clones are present; in checked studies, unresolved V genes account for under half, and no reason is known for the remainder. Present in this sample are approximately 210,000 clones, around 92% of which were seen just once. The ten biggest clones cover 1.2% of the sample. The sample consisted of peripheral blood. Receptors originate from a man aged 25-40 years with acute or convalescent COVID-19.

The V and J genes are TRBV5-1 and TRBJ1-5; a weak D match, TRBD1 (5 bases). Per germline, CDR1 SGHRS and CDR2 YFSETQ. The V end was cut by 0 bases, the J end by 2 bases, with 15 bases between. The CDR3 extends over 17 amino acids. The CDR3 sequence: CASSLGAPGRGNQPQHF. CDR3 DNA sequence: TGCGCCAGCAGCTTGGGGGCACCGGGCAGGGGCAATCAGCCCCAGCATTTT. The full variable domain, in which reference TRBV5-1 and TRBJ1-5 provide the parts outside the CDR3, is KAGVTQTPRYLIKTRGQQVTLSCSPISGHRSVSWYQQTPGQGLQFLFEYFSETQRNKGNFPGRFSGRQFSNSRSEMNVSTLELGDSALYLCASSLGAPGRGNQPQHFGDGTRLSIL.

The V and J genes are TRBV6-5 and TRBJ1-3; no clear D. The CDR3 extends over 14 amino acids. Per germline, CDR1 MNHEY and CDR2 SVGAGI. Trimming removed 6 bases from V and 4 bases from J, with 13 bases in between. The CDR3, as DNA: TGTGCCAGCAGACCCGGGAGCCTCGGAAACACCATATATTTT. Encoded protein: CASRPGSLGNTIYF.

This clone has only one observation. V is TRBV4-1 and J is TRBJ2-3; 10 bases are a match to TRBD2. Germline V gives CDR1 MGHRA, CDR2 YSYEKL. This CDR3 has 15 residues. Trimming took 4 bases from V and 5 from J; bases not matched to a gene: 6. CDR3 nucleotide sequence: TGCGCCAGCAGCCGCCTTAGCGGGGGGTTAGATACGCAGTATTTT. This encodes CASSRLSGGLDTQYF.

This clone was seen only a few times. V usage is TRBV5-4 and J usage is TRBJ1-1; TRBD1 matches at 7 bases. CDR1 and CDR2 (germline): SGHNT, YYREEE (reference sequence). The CDR3 covers 14 residues. V shed 3 bases, J shed 1 base, and the junction held 3 bases outside the gene matches. CDR3: CASSSGTANTEAFF. Here the CDR3 DNA reads TGTGCCAGCAGCTCCGGGACAGCGAACACTGAAGCTTTCTTT.

J is TRBJ2-1 and V is TRBV9; TRBD2 agrees at 12 bases. The germline gives CDR1 SGDLS, CDR2 YYNGEE. There are 15 residues in the CDR3. The trim removed 0 bases at V and 9 bases at J, leaving 4 bases unmatched. CDR3 residues: CASSVGLAGGLEQFF. In DNA form, the CDR3 reads TGTGCCAGCAGCGTAGGGCTAGCGGGGGGGCTTGAGCAGTTCTTC. The full variable domain, its missing parts supplied by reference TRBV9 and TRBJ2-1, is DSGVTQTPKHLITATGQRVTLRCSPRSGDLSVYWYQQSLDQGLQFLIQYYNGEERAKGNILERFSAQQFPDLHSELNLSSLELGDSALYFCASSVGLAGGLEQFFGPGTRLTVL.

The chain combines TRBV30 with TRBJ1-3; 7 bases are a match to TRBD1. Germline V CDR1 and CDR2: GTSNPN, SVGIG (reference sequence). The trim removed 0 bases at V and 7 bases at J, leaving 6 bases unmatched. This CDR3 has 14 residues. CDR3 amino acids: CAWSVGRGINTIYF. CDR3 coding DNA: TGTGCCTGGAGTGTAGGCAGGGGGATTAACACCATATATTTT.

This rearrangement joins TRBV27 to TRBJ2-1; tentative D call: TRBD2 (5 bases). The CDR3 runs 12 residues. From germline, CDR1 is MNHEY and CDR2 SMNVEV (reference sequence). Deletions cut 10 bases from V and 8 bases from J, with 15 bases between. The CDR3 region is CATGEAIHEQFF. CDR3 DNA: TGTGCCACCGGGGAAGCGATTCATGAGCAGTTCTTC.

V gene TRBV2 combines with J gene TRBJ1-6; D is uncertain. This CDR3 is built from 15 residues. The germline V gene has CDR1 SNHLY and CDR2 FYNNEI. V was clipped by 3 bases and J by 2 bases, with 8 bases between them. CDR3 loop: CASSERSTYNSPLHF. The CDR3 nucleotides read TGTGCCAGCAGTGAGCGATCTACCTATAATTCACCCCTCCACTTT.

The chain couples TRBV28 to TRBJ2-2; D is unresolved. V was pared by 5 bases and J by 2 bases, with 6 bases between. Germline V CDR1 and CDR2: MDHEN, SYDVKM. CDR3 length equals 13 residues. The CDR3 sequence: CASSTPNTGELFF. The CDR3 coding sequence is TGTGCCAGCAGTACACCTAACACCGGGGAGCTGTTTTTT.

J is TRBJ1-4 and V is TRBV6-5; the D gene is possibly TRBD1 (6 bases). The CDR3 has 15 residues. Trimming removed 5 bases from V and 7 bases from J, with 17 bases in between. CDR1 is MNHEY, CDR2 SVGAGI, per germline. The DNA for the CDR3 is TGTGCCAGCAGTCACCAGGGGCCTCCTGTTGAAAAACTGTTTTTT. Its translation is CASSHQGPPVEKLFF.

The genes are TRBV3-1 (or the pseudogene TRBV3-2) and TRBJ2-4, with 11 bases matching TRBD2. The germline gives CDR1 LGHDT, CDR2 YNNKEL (reference sequence). This CDR3 is 18 amino acids long. V gave up 5 bases and J gave up 0 bases; unmatched junction bases: 9. CDR3 sequence reads: CASSITSGGPLAKNIQYF. DNA for the CDR3: TGTGCCAGCAGCATAACTAGCGGGGGACCCCTAGCCAAAAACATTCAGTACTTC.

The V call is TRBV7-3, the J call TRBJ2-1, with D uncertain. This CDR3 is 15 amino acids long. Looked up from germline, CDR1 is SGHTA and CDR2 is FQGTGA. The germline V and J ends were trimmed by 0 bases and 4 bases, with 10 bases remaining between them. Here the CDR3 reads CASSLTTLNYNEQFF. The CDR3 nucleotides are TGTGCCAGCAGCTTAACGACTCTGAATTACAATGAGCAGTTCTTC.

This chain links TRBV7-3 with TRBJ2-3, with 8 bases that match TRBD2. J gave up 3 bases and V 5 bases, and 10 bases lay outside the gene matches. This CDR3 is built from 16 residues. CDR1 is SGHTA, CDR2 FQGTGA, per germline. CDR3 DNA sequence: TGTGCCAGCAGCGAACCCGCGGGGGGTACAACAGATACGCAGTATTTT. It is translated as CASSEPAGGTTDTQYF.

The chain links TRBV28 to TRBJ2-7; D is possibly TRBD2 (6 bases). Germline V gives CDR1 MDHEN, CDR2 SYDVKM. CDR3 length: 14 residues. Trimming removed 3 bases from V and 4 bases from J, with 13 bases in between. This CDR3 is CASSLAGSGYEQYF. The CDR3 DNA follows: TGTGCCAGCAGTTTGGCGGGGTCCGGGTACGAGCAGTACTTC.

The rearrangement uses TRBV28 and TRBJ1-2; TRBD1 aligns across 7 bases. The trim removed 10 bases at V and 7 bases at J, leaving 9 bases unmatched. Germline loops: CDR1 MDHEN, CDR2 SYDVKM. CDR3 length: 12 amino acids. The CDR3 sequence is CATGTVGVGYTF. The CDR3 DNA follows: TGTGCCACCGGGACAGTCGGGGTTGGCTACACCTTC.

In DNA, the CDR3 is TGCAGCGTCGCAGGGACTAGCGGGAAGAACGAGCAGTACTTC. Its translation is CSVAGTSGKNEQYF. V is TRBV29-1 and J is TRBJ2-7; 13 nucleotides line up with TRBD2. Germline V CDR1 and CDR2: SQVTM, ANQGSEA. The V gene end was trimmed by 6 bases and the J gene end by 5 bases; junction bases not matched to a gene: 7. The CDR3 sequence is 14 residues long.

This chain connects TRBV30 to TRBJ1-5; D is uncertain. Per germline, CDR1 GTSNPN and CDR2 SVGIG (reference sequence). The CDR3 loop spans 13 amino acids. Trimming removed 1 base at V and 11 bases at J, with 15 bases between. The CDR3 spells CAWSGGGRGTQHF. DNA of the CDR3: TGTGCCTGGAGTGGAGGTGGACGAGGGACCCAGCATTTT. Full variable domain (remainder filled in from reference TRBV30 and TRBJ1-5): SQTIHQWPATLVQPVGSPLSLECTVEGTSNPNLYWYRQAAGRGLQLLFYSVGIGQISSEVPQNLSASRPQDRQFILSSKKLLLSDSGFYLCAWSGGGRGTQHFGDGTRLSIL.

This chain uses TRBV6-1 with TRBJ1-1, with D uncertain. V lost 3 bases and J 4 bases, leaving 9 bases between the germline ends. Per germline, CDR1 MNHNS and CDR2 SASEGT. The CDR3 extends over 13 amino acids. The CDR3 reads CASSEVVSTEAFF. CDR3 coding DNA: TGTGCCAGCAGTGAGGTGGTGAGCACTGAAGCTTTCTTT.

V is TRBV5-4 and J is TRBJ2-7; 9 nucleotides agree with TRBD2. This CDR3 contains 15 residues. Looked up from germline, CDR1 is SGHNT and CDR2 is YYREEE (reference sequence). The ends lost 0 bases at V and 4 bases at J; junction bases unmatched: 5. The CDR3 bases are TGTGCCAGCAGCTTGGCCTCGGGACTAGCTTACGAGCAGTACTTC. Its protein is CASSLASGLAYEQYF.

This chain joins TRBV5-4 and TRBJ2-7; tentative D call: TRBD1 (5 bases). CDR3 size: 13 residues. V lost 1 base to trimming and J lost 4 bases, with 9 bases between them. Germline CDR1 and CDR2: SGHNT and YYREEE (reference sequence). The CDR3 DNA reads TGTGCCAGCAGCTTGACAGGATCATACGAGCAGTACTTC. It codes for CASSLTGSYEQYF. The entire variable domain, with the rest obtained from reference TRBV5-4 and TRBJ2-7, is as follows: ETGVTQSPTHLIKTRGQQVTLRCSSQSGHNTVSWYQQALGQGPQFIFQYYREEENGRGNFPPRFSGLQFPNYSSELNVNALELDDSALYLCASSLTGSYEQYFGPGTRLTVT.

The V call is TRBV2, the J call TRBJ2-4, with no clear D. Trimming stripped 7 bases from V and 4 bases from J, with 14 bases between. The CDR3 is 14 residues long. The germline V gene encodes CDR1 SNHLY and CDR2 FYNNEI. CDR3 nucleotide sequence: TGTGCCAGCACAGGTCCCCTGGAAAAAAACATTCAGTACTTC. Translation gives CASTGPLEKNIQYF.

The chain is built from TRBV6-6 and TRBJ1-1; 12 nucleotides match TRBD1. CDR1 and CDR2 (germline): MNHNY, SVGAGI (reference sequence). The CDR3 runs 14 residues. The junction had 2 bases not matched to a gene; V was cut back by 4 bases and J by 5 bases. In nucleotides, the CDR3 is TGTGCCAGCAGTTGGGGACAGGGGGCGACTGAAGCTTTCTTT. It is translated as CASSWGQGATEAFF.

The genes are TRBV6-1 and TRBJ2-5; TRBD2 matches 11 bases. The ends lost 2 bases at V and 3 bases at J; junction bases unmatched: 2. The germline V gene has CDR1 MNHNS and CDR2 SASEGT. This CDR3 spans 15 amino acids. The CDR3 loop reads CASSELAGGKETQYF. The CDR3 DNA follows: TGTGCCAGCAGTGAATTAGCGGGAGGGAAAGAGACCCAGTACTTC.

J is TRBJ2-3 and V is TRBV3-1 (or the pseudogene TRBV3-2); 9 positions match TRBD2. CDR1 and CDR2 from the germline V gene are LGHDT and YNNKEL (reference sequence). V dropped 5 bases and J dropped 9; count of bases not matched to a gene: 15. The CDR3 runs 16 residues. The CDR3: CASSTRGSAGGPTQYF. CDR3 nucleotides: TGTGCCAGCAGCACCCGAGGGTCGGCGGGGGGGCCAACGCAGTATTTT.

The CDR3 DNA follows: TGCAGCGTTGCCTACACAGGGAACACTGAAGCTTTCTTT. Translation gives CSVAYTGNTEAFF. The genes are TRBV29-1 and TRBJ1-1; D might be TRBD1 (5 bases). CDR1 SQVTM and CDR2 ANQGSEA come from the germline V gene. V lost 4 bases to trimming and J lost 1 base, with 10 bases between them. CDR3 length equals 13 residues.

The chain combines TRBV7-9 with TRBJ1-5; 9 positions agree with TRBD1. This CDR3 is 16 amino acids long. With V trimmed by 5 bases and J by 1 base, 6 bases remained unmatched. CDR1 is SEHNR, CDR2 FQNEAQ, per germline (reference sequence). CDR3 protein: CASSLMGQGSNQPQHF. The CDR3, as DNA: TGTGCCAGCAGCCTTATGGGACAGGGAAGCAATCAGCCCCAGCATTTT.